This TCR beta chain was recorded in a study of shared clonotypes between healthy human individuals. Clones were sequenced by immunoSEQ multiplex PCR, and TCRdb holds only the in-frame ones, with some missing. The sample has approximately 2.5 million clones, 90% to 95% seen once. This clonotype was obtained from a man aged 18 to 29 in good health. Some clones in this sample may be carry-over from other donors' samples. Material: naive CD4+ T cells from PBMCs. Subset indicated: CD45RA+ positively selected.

This CDR3 is CASSYRLADTDNEQFF. CDR3 nucleotide sequence: TGTGCCAGCAGCTATCGATTAGCGGATACGGACAATGAGCAGTTCTTC. The genes are TRBV11-2 and TRBJ2-1; TRBD2 might be the D (6 bases). Trimming cost V 4 bases and J 5 bases, with 18 bases left between them. CDR3 length: 16 residues. Per germline, CDR1 SGHAT and CDR2 FQNNGV.